One and the same sample provided the 14 T cell receptor beta chains below, sequenced in a study of shared clonotypes between healthy human individuals. The data were produced by immunoSEQ multiplex PCR, yet TCRdb's version contains in-frame clones alone and is incomplete. Of over a million clones in the sample, roughly 95% were seen once. The sample taken for sequencing was naive CD4+ T cells sorted from blood. As for subset: CD45RA+ positively selected. Receptors were obtained from a man aged 25 to 40 in good health.

DNA of the CDR3: TGTGCCAGCAGTTACTCAGTCAGATTAGAGACCCAGTACTTC. This translates into CASSYSVRLETQYF. V and J are TRBV6-6 and TRBJ2-5; D not resolved. From germline, CDR1 is MNHNY and CDR2 SVGAGI (reference sequence). This CDR3 contains 14 residues. The V end lost 0 bases, the J end lost 4 bases, and 9 bases lay between the germline ends.

V is TRBV10-3 and J is TRBJ1-2, with TRBD1 matching over 10 bases. The V segment lost 4 bases and the J segment 5 bases; nucleotides outside the gene matches: 4. In germline, CDR1 is ENHRY, CDR2 SYGVKD. The CDR3 has 14 residues. CDR3 protein: CAISVGTGAYGYTF. For the CDR3, the DNA is TGTGCCATCAGTGTTGGGACAGGGGCGTATGGCTACACCTTC.

V and J are TRBV7-3 and TRBJ2-7; a weak D match, TRBD1 (6 bases). Germline values: CDR1 SGHTA, CDR2 FQGTGA. The CDR3 is 13 residues long. V shed 4 bases and J shed 12 bases, with 19 bases lying between them. The CDR3 loop reads CASSSQTGTQLYF. In DNA, the CDR3 is TGTGCCAGCAGCTCCCAGACAGGCACGCAGCTGTACTTC. Variable domain in full (rest from reference TRBV7-3 and TRBJ2-7): GAGVSQTPSNKVTEKGKYVELRCDPISGHTALYWYRQSLGQGPEFLIYFQGTGAADDSGLPNDRFFAVRPEGSVSTLKIQRTERGDSAVYLCASSSQTGTQLYFGPGTRLTVT.

The CDR3 coding sequence is TGTGCCAGCAGTTGGGACAGGGCGGTTGGCTACACCTTC. This encodes CASSWDRAVGYTF. This sequence joins TRBV6-1 and TRBJ1-2, with TRBD1 matching over 9 bases. Germline CDR1 is MNHNS and CDR2 is SASEGT. There are 13 residues in the CDR3. The V segment lost 5 bases and the J segment 7 bases; nucleotides outside the gene matches: 5.

Concerning this clone: This CDR3 is also generated by other DNA sequences in the sample. The chain employs TRBV7-9 and TRBJ2-1, with 11 nucleotides matching TRBD2. CDR1 SEHNR and CDR2 FQNEAQ come from the germline V gene (reference sequence). Trimming took 1 base from V and 4 from J; bases not matched to a gene: 3. The CDR3 totals 16 residues. This chain's CDR3 is CASSLGLAGGYNEQFF. The DNA for the CDR3 is TGTGCCAGCAGCTTAGGGCTAGCGGGAGGATACAATGAGCAGTTCTTC.

This clone appeared once. CDR3 amino acids: CAISDLMDRVGAFF. CDR3 nucleotide sequence: TGTGCCATCAGCGATTTGATGGACAGGGTGGGAGCTTTCTTT. This rearrangement joins TRBV10-3 to TRBJ1-1, with 8 bases lining up with TRBD1. V shed 6 bases, J shed 10 bases, and the junction held 13 bases outside the gene matches. There are 14 residues in the CDR3. Germline assignment: CDR1 ENHRY and CDR2 SYGVKD.

The chain uses TRBV14 and TRBJ1-1, with D unresolved. V dropped 0 bases and J dropped 0 bases, with 8 bases sitting between them. CDR1 is SGHDN and CDR2 is FVKESK in the germline V gene. CDR3 size: 15 residues. In DNA, the CDR3 is TGTGCCAGCAGCCAAGAGCTAATCGTGAACACTGAAGCTTTCTTT. The encoded protein is CASSQELIVNTEAFF.

The V and J genes are TRBV9 and TRBJ2-3; D might be TRBD1 (6 bases). CDR3 length: 15 residues. V lost 1 base and J 1 base, leaving 10 bases between the germline ends. Germline lookup yields CDR1 SGDLS and CDR2 YYNGEE. The CDR3 DNA follows: TGTGCCAGCAGCGTACGGACAGTGGGCACAGATACGCAGTATTTT. Residues: CASSVRTVGTDTQYF.

The V and J genes are TRBV5-1 and TRBJ1-1, with D possibly TRBD1 on 6 matching bases. CDR3 size: 13 residues. The V end was cut by 5 bases, the J end by 0 bases, with 8 bases between. CDR1 and CDR2 (germline): SGHRS, YFSETQ. CDR3 DNA: TGCGCCAGCAGTTCAGGGGTGAACACTGAAGCTTTCTTT. Translating it yields CASSSGVNTEAFF.

The rearrangement joins TRBV19 to TRBJ2-4; D may be TRBD1 (5 bases). V was pared by 9 bases and J by 0 bases, with 12 bases between. This CDR3 has 14 residues. CDR1 LNHDA and CDR2 SQIVND come from the germline V gene (reference sequence). CDR3 in DNA: TGTGCCAGCAGGGATCTACTAGCCAAAAACATTCAGTACTTC. Encoded protein: CASRDLLAKNIQYF.

CDR3 region: CASSLGVTPNTEAFF. The CDR3 nucleotides are TGTGCCAGCAGCTTGGGGGTTACACCTAACACTGAAGCTTTCTTT. The chain combines TRBV5-6 with TRBJ1-1; D is unclear. Trimming pared 0 bases from V and 2 bases from J, leaving 11 bases between. The CDR3 is 15 amino acids. Germline V CDR1 and CDR2: SGHDT, YYEEEE.

The chain recombines TRBV6-5 with TRBJ2-2; tentatively, D is TRBD1 (5 bases). There are 12 residues in the CDR3. Germline V CDR1 and CDR2: MNHEY, SVGAGI. Trimming removed 8 bases at V and 9 bases at J, with 13 bases between. CDR3 loop: CASGARYRELFF. DNA of the CDR3: TGTGCCAGCGGGGCCCGGTACCGGGAGCTGTTTTTT.

V and J are TRBV5-1 and TRBJ2-5, with D tentatively TRBD2 (6 bases). CDR1 SGHRS and CDR2 YFSETQ come from the germline V gene. Trimming cost V 0 bases and J 5 bases, with 14 bases left between them. The CDR3 has 15 amino acids. Here the CDR3 DNA reads TGCGCCAGCAGCTTGGGGGCGGGGACCGGGGAGACCCAGTACTTC. Protein sequence: CASSLGAGTGETQYF.

Concerning this clone: Other DNA sequences within the sample encode an identical CDR3. As DNA, the CDR3 is TGTGCCAGCTCACCAGGACAGAATAGCAATCAGCCCCAGCATTTT. Residues: CASSPGQNSNQPQHF. The chain uses TRBV18 and TRBJ1-5; D is possibly TRBD1 (6 bases). V was cut by 2 bases and J by 0 bases, with 8 bases left in between. Germline CDR1 is KGHSH and CDR2 is LQKENI. The CDR3 runs 15 residues.